This T cell receptor beta chain was found in a study of T cell responses to AZD1222 COVID-19 vaccine. TCRdb keeps only in-frame clones here, not all; method: immunoSEQ multiplex PCR. The data hold over 75,000 clones, with roughly 89% observed a single time. Trimming cost V 5 bases and J 3 bases, with 14 bases left between them. Germline V gene lookup returns CDR1 SGHTA and CDR2 FQGNSA. The CDR3 is 15 residues long. The receptor was isolated from an adult who received the AZD1222 COVID-19 vaccine. The chain employs TRBV7-2 and TRBJ2-1, with D possibly being TRBD2 (5 bases). This specimen was peripheral blood, taken 28 days after the second AZD1222 dose. The CDR3: CASSPEAGIYNEQFF. The CDR3, as DNA: TGTGCCAGCAGCCCCGAGGCGGGTATCTACAATGAGCAGTTCTTC.